The next 20 T cell receptor beta chains were all read from a single sample in a study of OX40 agonist ivuxolimab in advanced cancers. Profiled with immunoSEQ multiplex PCR; TCRdb holds only in-frame clones, not every one. Seen here are tens of thousands of clones, around 81% observed once, and the top ten hold around 3.4%. The sample here was CD4+ or CD8+ T cells sorted from blood, taken in a trial of the OX40 agonist ivuxolimab. The source of these receptors is an adult with an advanced solid tumor such as melanoma, head and neck, liver or kidney cancer.

The chain combines TRBV9 with TRBJ1-3; D not certain. This CDR3 contains 14 residues. Germline values: CDR1 SGDLS, CDR2 YYNGEE. The V and J ends lost 7 bases and 3 bases respectively, with 14 bases between them. The CDR3 protein is CASSPGMGGNTIYF. The CDR3 DNA sequence: TGTGCCAGCTCCCCGGGGATGGGTGGAAACACCATATATTTT.

The rearrangement joins TRBV11-2 to TRBJ2-1, with TRBD1 matching 9 bases. Germline CDR1 and CDR2: SGHAT and FQNNGV. The V segment lost 5 bases and the J segment 12 bases; nucleotides outside the gene matches: 11. The CDR3 sequence is 14 residues long. For the CDR3, the DNA is TGTGCCAGCAGCCGACCACAGACAGGGGGTTGGCAGTTCTTC. Translated, it gives CASSRPQTGGWQFF.

The chain couples TRBV5-6 to TRBJ2-7; D uncertain. Per the germline V gene, CDR1 is SGHDT and CDR2 is YYEEEE. The CDR3 spans 11 residues. V lost 5 bases and J 3 bases, leaving 6 bases between the germline ends. This chain's CDR3 is CASRGLYEQYF. As DNA, the CDR3 is TGTGCCAGCAGGGGCCTCTACGAGCAGTACTTC.

This chain joins TRBV28 and TRBJ2-1; 7 bases match TRBD2. CDR3 length: 17 amino acids. Germline CDR1 and CDR2: MDHEN and SYDVKM. Trimming took 1 base from V and 7 from J; bases not matched to a gene: 13. The CDR3 loop is CASSLSGLAELGNEQFF. In nucleotides, the CDR3 is TGTGCCAGCAGTTTATCTGGGCTAGCGGAGCTGGGTAATGAGCAGTTCTTC.

V gene TRBV19 combines with J gene TRBJ2-1; 10 bases agree with TRBD1. CDR1 LNHDA and CDR2 SQIVND come from the germline V gene (reference sequence). V shed 9 bases, J shed 1 base, and the junction held 21 bases outside the gene matches. The CDR3 length is 20 residues. CDR3 sequence: CASKKTTGTGVSQSYNEQFF. The CDR3 coding sequence is TGTGCCAGCAAAAAAACCACCGGGACAGGGGTGTCCCAGTCCTACAATGAGCAGTTCTTC.

The chain joins TRBV11-3 to TRBJ2-2; D unresolved. There are 13 residues in the CDR3. V was clipped by 5 bases and J by 4 bases, with 8 bases between them. Germline V gene sequence: CDR1 SGHNT, CDR2 YENEEA. The CDR3 region has the DNA TGTGCCAGCAGCAAACTTGCCACCGGGGAGCTGTTTTTT. It is translated as CASSKLATGELFF.

This chain links TRBV13 with TRBJ1-2, with TRBD1 as a possible D gene (6 bases). Germline-derived CDR1 and CDR2 are PRHDT and FYEKMQ (reference sequence). Trimming cost V 4 bases and J 3 bases, with 9 bases left between them. CDR3 length: 13 residues. The DNA of the CDR3 is TGTGCCAGCAGCTACGCAGGGGACTATGGCTACACCTTC. Translated, it gives CASSYAGDYGYTF.

The chain links TRBV5-1 to TRBJ2-1; the D gene is possibly TRBD2 (5 bases). Trimming cost V 4 bases and J 5 bases, with 13 bases left between them. Germline V gene sequence: CDR1 SGHRS, CDR2 YFSETQ. This CDR3 has 14 residues. CDR3 protein: CASSPFEGDNEQFF. CDR3 bases: TGCGCCAGCAGCCCTTTCGAGGGTGACAATGAGCAGTTCTTC.

The chain has TRBV18 and TRBJ2-1, with a possible D match to TRBD2 (6 bases). Germline lookup yields CDR1 KGHSH and CDR2 LQKENI. The CDR3 extends over 17 amino acids. The V end lost 4 bases, the J end lost 7 bases, and 23 bases lay between the germline ends. CDR3 nucleotides: TGTGCCAGCTCACTCCGACGGAGCCCGGGAGCGGGTAATGAGCAGTTCTTC. Its translation is CASSLRRSPGAGNEQFF.

The V call is TRBV28, the J call TRBJ2-3; D may correspond to TRBD1 or TRBD2 (5 bases each). The CDR3 has 12 amino acids. The germline V gene encodes CDR1 MDHEN and CDR2 SYDVKM. V gave up 8 bases and J gave up 5 bases, with 11 bases separating them. CDR3: CASQTGLDTQYF. CDR3 coding DNA: TGTGCCAGCCAAACGGGGCTAGATACGCAGTATTTT. Based on the CDR3 plus reference TRBV28 and TRBJ2-3, the full variable domain is DVKVTQSSRYLVKRTGEKVFLECVQDMDHENMFWYRQDPGLGLRLIYFSYDVKMKEKGDIPEGYSVSREKKERFSLILESASTNQTSMYLCASQTGLDTQYFGPGTRLTVL.

V gene TRBV7-9 combines with J gene TRBJ1-2; D uncertain. Germline V gives CDR1 SEHNR, CDR2 FQNEAQ (reference sequence). Deletions cut 1 base from V and 2 bases from J, with 2 bases between. The CDR3 covers 12 residues. The CDR3 protein is CASSLDNYGYTF. DNA of the CDR3: TGTGCCAGCAGCTTAGACAACTATGGCTACACCTTC.

The chain couples TRBV9 to TRBJ2-1; 13 nucleotides line up with TRBD2. J lost 3 bases, V lost 4 bases, and 10 bases had no gene match. The CDR3 length is 18 residues. The germline CDR1 and CDR2 sequences are SGDLS and YYNGEE. The CDR3 is CASSPPRTSGRDYNEQFF. The CDR3 DNA reads TGTGCCAGCAGCCCACCAAGGACTAGCGGGAGAGACTACAATGAGCAGTTCTTC. Complete variable domain (other parts from reference TRBV9 and TRBJ2-1): DSGVTQTPKHLITATGQRVTLRCSPRSGDLSVYWYQQSLDQGLQFLIQYYNGEERAKGNILERFSAQQFPDLHSELNLSSLELGDSALYFCASSPPRTSGRDYNEQFFGPGTRLTVL.

The rearrangement links TRBV6-5 to TRBJ2-1, with D possibly matching TRBD2 (6 bases). CDR1 is MNHEY, CDR2 SVGAGI, per germline. V was clipped by 2 bases and J by 0 bases, with 11 bases between them. There are 16 residues in the CDR3. The CDR3 nucleotides read TGTGCCAGCAGTTACACTAGCCCATACTCCTACAATGAGCAGTTCTTC. Protein product: CASSYTSPYSYNEQFF.

The rearrangement uses TRBV5-5 and TRBJ1-5, with D unclear. Germline lookup yields CDR1 SGHKS and CDR2 YYEKEE (reference sequence). CDR3 length equals 14 residues. V lost 5 bases to trimming and J lost 1 base, with 10 bases between them. The CDR3 loop reads CASSLGPSNQPQHF. CDR3 in DNA: TGTGCCAGCAGTCTGGGCCCCAGCAATCAGCCCCAGCATTTT.

This rearrangement joins TRBV5-8 to TRBJ2-3; 11 bases line up with TRBD2. Germline trimming cut 3 bases from V and 5 bases from J; bases unmatched to any gene: 11. Germline CDR1 and CDR2: SGHTS and YDEGEE. This CDR3 has 17 residues. CDR3 in amino acids: CASSSLAGGRYRDTQYF. Here the CDR3 DNA reads TGTGCCAGCAGCTCCCTAGCGGGAGGCCGCTATAGAGATACGCAGTATTTT.

The chain uses TRBV19 and TRBJ2-1, with 10 nucleotides matching TRBD2. Trimming took 6 bases from V and 5 from J; bases not matched to a gene: 4. This CDR3 has 14 residues. In germline, CDR1 is LNHDA, CDR2 SQIVND (reference sequence). The CDR3 DNA reads as TGTGCCAGTAGCCGAGGACTAGCGGACAATGAGCAGTTCTTC. It codes for CASSRGLADNEQFF. Together with reference TRBV19 and TRBJ2-1, the CDR3 gives the full variable domain: DGGITQSPKYLFRKEGQNVTLSCEQNLNHDAMYWYRQDPGQGLRLIYYSQIVNDFQKGDIAEGYSVSREKKESFPLTVTSAQKNPTAFYLCASSRGLADNEQFFGPGTRLTVL.

The rearrangement uses TRBV19 and TRBJ2-6; D not certain. V lost 2 bases and J 0 bases, leaving 8 bases between the germline ends. Germline-derived CDR1 and CDR2 are LNHDA and SQIVND (reference sequence). The CDR3 runs 16 residues. In DNA form, the CDR3 reads TGTGCCAGTAGTATAATCCTGAGCTCTGGGGCCAACGTCCTGACTTTC. This translates into CASSIILSSGANVLTF.

The chain links TRBV5-6 to TRBJ2-7, with D possibly matching TRBD1 (5 bases). Germline CDR1 and CDR2: SGHDT and YYEEEE. CDR3 length: 13 amino acids. V lost 4 bases, J lost 4 bases, and 12 bases lay in between. The CDR3 DNA reads as TGTGCCAGCAGCGGAAGGGGTCTTTACGAGCAGTACTTC. This gives the protein CASSGRGLYEQYF.

The V call is TRBV4-1, the J call TRBJ2-3; D tentatively fits TRBD1 or TRBD2 (5 bases each). The germline V gene encodes CDR1 MGHRA and CDR2 YSYEKL. V was clipped by 1 base and J by 7 bases, with 9 bases between them. The CDR3 has 13 amino acids. As DNA, the CDR3 is TGCGCCAGCAGCCAAGGGGACGGCAATACGCAGTATTTT. Amino acid sequence: CASSQGDGNTQYF.

Only a few counts were recorded for this clone. This sequence joins TRBV13 and TRBJ2-5, with TRBD2 matching over 7 bases. The V gene end was trimmed by 4 bases and the J gene end by 1 base; junction bases not matched to a gene: 6. The germline V gene encodes CDR1 PRHDT and CDR2 FYEKMQ (reference sequence). CDR3 length equals 15 residues. CDR3 amino acids: CASSSYRTSQETQYF. The CDR3, as DNA: TGTGCCAGCAGCTCCTACCGGACTAGCCAAGAGACCCAGTACTTC.